These T cell receptor beta chains were read from a single sample in a study of a mutant IDH1 vaccine in newly diagnosed glioma. Using immunoSEQ multiplex PCR, the repertoire was profiled, and TCRdb retains in-frame clones only, with some absent. Of over 20,000 clones detected, approximately 89% appear once; the ten largest clones hold around 8.4%. Specimen: PBMCs, collected from a glioma patient treated with radiotherapy, temozolomide or both. These receptors were obtained from a man aged 30-40 years with glioma. The CDR3 runs from the conserved cysteine through the conserved F or W. A D gene is named only where the DNA matches it firmly. Clone size is stated in some rows and not others, as once, few, many or a class when expanded.

j_call clone_size d_call v_call cdr3_aa cdr3_nt
TRBJ1-3 - - TRBV15 CATSREELPSSGNTIYF TGTGCCACCAGCAGAGAGGAACTTCCGAGCTCTGGAAACACCATATATTTT
TRBJ2-5 - TRBD2 TRBV10-2 CASRLAGVTQTQYF TGCGCCAGCAGGCTAGCGGGAGTAACGCAGACCCAGTACTTC
TRBJ1-2 - - TRBV5-5 CASSLLEAYGYTF TGTGCCAGCAGCTTGTTGGAAGCCTATGGCTACACCTTC
TRBJ2-7 - TRBD2 TRBV10-3 CAISGLASGSGEQYF TGTGCCATCAGTGGCTTGGCTAGCGGGAGTGGGGAGCAGTACTTC
TRBJ1-4 - - TRBV6-5 CASTQFGLFF TGTGCCAGCACCCAATTCGGACTGTTTTTT
TRBJ2-7 - - TRBV10-3 CAISLGNEQYF TGTGCCATCAGTTTAGGGAACGAGCAGTACTTC
TRBJ1-1 - - TRBV7-2 CASRPWAVHTEAFF TGTGCCAGCAGGCCTTGGGCCGTTCACACTGAAGCTTTCTTT
TRBJ1-1 - TRBD1 TRBV27 CDRTGGYTEAFF TGTGACAGAACAGGGGGCTATACTGAAGCTTTCTTT
TRBJ1-3 - - TRBV5-1 CASSLSGASGNTIYF TGCGCCAGCAGCTTGTCAGGGGCGTCCGGAAACACCATATATTTT
TRBJ2-2 few TRBD2 TRBV29-1 CSVAREGPPGELFF TGCAGCGTTGCGCGGGAGGGCCCCCCCGGGGAGCTGTTTTTT
TRBJ2-5 - - TRBV2 CASGVETQYF TGTGCCAGCGGGGTCGAGACCCAGTACTTC
TRBJ2-2 - - TRBV27 CASSPGLRRNTGELFF TGTGCCAGCAGCCCTGGCTTGCGGCGGAACACCGGGGAGCTGTTTTTT
TRBJ1-2 - - TRBV6-6 CASSGRGADHIDGYTF TGTGCCAGCAGTGGGCGGGGGGCCGACCATATCGATGGCTACACCTTC
TRBJ1-3 few - TRBV19 CASSMIAGPSSGNTIYF TGTGCCAGTAGTATGATCGCAGGACCTAGCTCTGGAAACACCATATATTTT
TRBJ1-6 once TRBD1 TRBV11-2 CASSLDGTDNSPLHF TGTGCCAGCAGCTTAGACGGGACAGATAATTCACCCCTCCACTTT
TRBJ2-5 - - TRBV19 CASSIGYQVLTETQYF TGTGCCAGTAGTATAGGTTATCAGGTCTTGACAGAGACCCAGTACTTC
TRBJ1-1 - - TRBV4-1 CASSQSTEAFF TGCGCCAGCAGCCAAAGCACTGAAGCTTTCTTT
TRBJ1-3 - - TRBV11-2 CASSPLRAGNTIYF TGTGCCAGCAGCCCCCTTCGGGCTGGAAACACCATATATTTT
TRBJ1-6 - TRBD1 TRBV30 CAWGRDRYNSPLHF TGTGCCTGGGGCCGGGACAGGTATAATTCACCCCTCCACTTT
TRBJ2-3 - TRBD1 TRBV7-9 CASRYGQGVWDTQYF TGTGCCAGCAGATACGGACAGGGGGTTTGGGATACGCAGTATTTT
TRBJ1-1 - - TRBV2 CASSKDGWNTEAFF TGTGCCAGCAGTAAAGACGGTTGGAACACTGAAGCTTTCTTT
TRBJ1-2 once - TRBV7-9 CASRDGDGYGYTF TGTGCCAGCAGGGACGGTGACGGCTATGGCTACACCTTC
TRBJ1-2 - - TRBV7-5 CVRSLDESGPFYGYTF TGTGTCAGAAGCTTAGATGAATCGGGGCCCTTTTATGGCTACACCTTC
TRBJ2-3 - TRBD2 TRBV5-4 CASSSPAGGGSTDTQYF TGTGCCAGCAGCTCCCCCGCGGGGGGCGGGAGCACAGATACGCAGTATTTT
TRBJ1-1 - - TRBV12-5 CASGLEAGTEAFF TGTGCTAGTGGTTTGGAGGCGGGCACTGAAGCTTTCTTT
TRBJ2-2 - - TRBV7-6 CASSRNEAGELFF TGTGCCAGCAGCCGGAATGAGGCCGGGGAGCTGTTTTTT
TRBJ1-1 - - TRBV29-1 CSVSGGWAMNTEAFF TGCAGCGTTTCCGGAGGGTGGGCCATGAACACTGAAGCTTTCTTT
TRBJ2-7 - - TRBV12-5 CASGSKTPDTRSYEQYF TGTGCTAGTGGTTCGAAAACACCGGACACCCGATCCTACGAGCAGTACTTC
TRBJ1-4 once - TRBV28 CASSLGEAATNEKLFF TGTGCCAGCAGTTTGGGGGAGGCCGCAACTAATGAAAAACTGTTTTTT
TRBJ2-7 - - TRBV10-3 CAISEVGYEQYF TGTGCCATCAGTGAGGTGGGCTACGAGCAGTACTTC
TRBJ2-5 few TRBD2 TRBV7-7 CASSWASGAQETQYF TGTGCCAGCAGCTGGGCTAGCGGCGCCCAAGAGACCCAGTACTTC
TRBJ2-3 - TRBD2 TRBV5-1 CASSLGTITDTQYF TGCGCCAGCAGCCTGGGGACTATCACAGATACGCAGTATTTT
TRBJ1-5 once - TRBV19 CASSMGLLGFSNQPQHF TGTGCCAGTAGTATGGGGCTGTTGGGGTTTAGCAATCAGCCCCAGCATTTT
TRBJ2-1 - - TRBV11-2 CASSRAGNLYNEQFF TGTGCCAGCAGTCGTGCAGGGAATCTCTACAATGAGCAGTTCTTC
TRBJ1-6 few - TRBV7-9 CASSPGLSSSYNSPLHF TGTGCCAGCAGCCCGGGACTATCTAGCTCCTATAATTCACCCCTCCACTTT
TRBJ1-1 - - TRBV29-1 CSAPTENTEAFF TGCAGCGCCCCGACGGAGAACACTGAAGCTTTCTTT
TRBJ2-1 - - TRBV6-1 CASKRWGHYNEQFF TGTGCCAGCAAGAGGTGGGGCCACTACAATGAGCAGTTCTTC
TRBJ1-2 - - TRBV11-2 CASSLSGAHLSYGYTF TGTGCCAGCAGCTTGTCCGGGGCTCACCTTTCCTATGGCTACACCTTC
TRBJ1-2 - TRBD1 TRBV15 CATSSRQGLDYGYTF TGTGCCACCAGCTCCCGACAGGGATTAGACTATGGCTACACCTTC
TRBJ2-7 - TRBD1 TRBV18 CASSPNGVGGDRGGEQYF TGTGCCAGCTCACCAAACGGAGTTGGGGGGGACAGGGGTGGCGAGCAGTACTTC
TRBJ2-1 - - TRBV5-1 CASSLGQARTSFF TGCGCCAGCAGCTTGGGCCAGGCGAGGACATCATTCTTC
TRBJ1-1 - - TRBV5-1 CASSLVQANTEAFF TGCGCCAGCAGCTTGGTACAGGCGAACACTGAAGCTTTCTTT
TRBJ2-7 - - TRBV6-6 CASSSFRGTYEQYF TGTGCCAGCAGTTCCTTCAGGGGTACCTACGAGCAGTACTTC
TRBJ1-1 - TRBD1 TRBV7-2 CASSVRTGGLGTEAFF TGTGCCAGCAGCGTACGGACAGGGGGCTTGGGGACTGAAGCTTTCTTT
TRBJ2-1 - TRBD1 TRBV6-5 CASSSFGTASYNEQFF TGTGCCAGCAGTTCTTTCGGGACAGCGTCCTACAATGAGCAGTTCTTC
TRBJ1-1 - TRBD1 TRBV5-6 CASSSVGQGFTEAFF TGTGCCAGCAGCTCAGTCGGACAGGGCTTCACTGAAGCTTTCTTT
TRBJ2-3 - - TRBV4-1 CASSQVLRGSTDTQYF TGCGCCAGCAGCCAAGTCCTAAGGGGCAGCACAGATACGCAGTATTTT
TRBJ2-7 - - TRBV7-2 CASSFSGTGSYEQYF TGTGCCAGCAGCTTTTCCGGGACTGGCTCCTACGAGCAGTACTTC
TRBJ1-5 - - TRBV7-9 CASSLIDSQPQHF TGTGCCAGCAGCTTAATCGATAGTCAGCCCCAGCATTTT
TRBJ1-3 - - TRBV5-5 CASSLEPGNTIYF TGTGCCAGCAGCTTGGAACCAGGGAACACCATATATTTT
TRBJ1-6 - - TRBV5-1 CASSIVDNSPLHF TGCGCCAGCAGCATAGTCGATAATTCACCCCTCCACTTT
TRBJ2-7 - TRBD1 TRBV11-2 CASSLERGPTYEQYF TGTGCCAGCAGCTTAGAGAGGGGGCCAACCTACGAGCAGTACTTC
TRBJ2-1 - TRBD2 TRBV5-1 CASSSTSGSSYNEQFF TGCGCCAGCAGCTCGACTAGCGGGAGCTCCTACAATGAGCAGTTCTTC
TRBJ2-7 - TRBD2 TRBV30 CAWRGLGSGSPQGQYF TGTGCCTGGAGGGGCTTGGGTAGCGGGAGCCCGCAGGGGCAGTACTTC
TRBJ1-3 - - TRBV6-5 CASSYKAEISGNTIYF TGTGCCAGCAGTTACAAAGCGGAAATATCAGGAAACACCATATATTTT
TRBJ1-4 - TRBD1 TRBV5-1 CASSLQGNEKLFF TGCGCCAGCAGCTTACAGGGGAATGAAAAACTGTTTTTT
TRBJ2-7 - - TRBV13 CASKGGSYEQYF TGTGCCAGCAAGGGCGGATCCTACGAGCAGTACTTC
TRBJ1-2 - TRBD1 TRBV7-2 CASSLGSTGNYGYTF TGTGCCAGCAGCTTGGGTTCGACAGGGAACTATGGCTACACCTTC
TRBJ2-3 - TRBD2 TRBV27 CASSGLAGATDTQYF TGTGCCAGCAGCGGACTAGCGGGAGCAACAGATACGCAGTATTTT